This entry describes one T cell receptor (beta chain). The CDR3 is 14 residues long. V lost 5 bases to trimming and J lost 2 bases, with 13 bases between them. Looked up from germline, CDR1 is MNHEY and CDR2 is SVGAGI. The sample comes from a study of T cells in Graves' hyperthyroidism and ophthalmopathy. Overall study context: At initial diagnosis, before any treatment had begun, peripheral blood was obtained.

RNA transcripts served as the template for amplifying TCR beta CDR3 regions. With the HTBI primer set, the TCR CDR3 went through a first round of RT-PCR. TCRdb itself ran the multiplex PCR reads through MiXCR, one entry per CDR3 protein. The table shows 75,000 to 100,000 distinct CDR3 sequences, with just over 50% occurring only once. This clonotype originated in a middle-aged woman with Graves' hyperthyroidism. V usage is TRBV6-5 and J usage is TRBJ2-7; either TRBD1 or TRBD2 may supply D (5 bases each). Sequencing was carried out using blood. The CDR3 spells CASSQFRDPYEQYF. The CDR3 DNA reads as TGTGCCAGCAGTCAATTCAGGGACCCCTACGAGCAGTACTTC.